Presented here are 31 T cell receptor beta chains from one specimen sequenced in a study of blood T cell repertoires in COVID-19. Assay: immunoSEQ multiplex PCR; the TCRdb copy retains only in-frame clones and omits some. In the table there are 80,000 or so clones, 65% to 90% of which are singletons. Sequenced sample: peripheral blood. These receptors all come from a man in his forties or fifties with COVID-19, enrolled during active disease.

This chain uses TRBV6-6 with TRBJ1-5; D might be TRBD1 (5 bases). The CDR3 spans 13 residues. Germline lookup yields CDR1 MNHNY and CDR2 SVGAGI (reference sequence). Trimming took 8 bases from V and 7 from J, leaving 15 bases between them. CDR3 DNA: TGTGCCAGCCGCTGGGCAGGGAACCAGCCCCAGCATTTT. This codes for CASRWAGNQPQHF.

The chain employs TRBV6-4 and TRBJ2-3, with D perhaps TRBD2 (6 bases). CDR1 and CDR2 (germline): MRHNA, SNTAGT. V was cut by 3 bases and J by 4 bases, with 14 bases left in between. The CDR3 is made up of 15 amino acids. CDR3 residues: CASSEDSGAPDTQYF. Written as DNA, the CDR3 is TGTGCCAGCAGTGAGGATAGCGGTGCGCCAGATACGCAGTATTTT.

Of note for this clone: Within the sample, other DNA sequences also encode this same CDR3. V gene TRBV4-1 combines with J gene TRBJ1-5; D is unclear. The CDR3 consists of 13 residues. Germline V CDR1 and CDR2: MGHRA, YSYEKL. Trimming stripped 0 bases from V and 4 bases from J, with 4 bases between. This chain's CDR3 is CASSQDLNQPQHF. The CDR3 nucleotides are TGCGCCAGCAGCCAAGACTTGAATCAGCCCCAGCATTTT.

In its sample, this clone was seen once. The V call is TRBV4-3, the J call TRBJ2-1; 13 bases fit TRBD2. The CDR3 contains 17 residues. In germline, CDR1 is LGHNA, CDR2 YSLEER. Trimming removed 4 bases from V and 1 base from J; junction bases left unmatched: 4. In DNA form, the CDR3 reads TGCGCCAGCAGCCCGCGGACTAGCGGGAGTTCCTACAATGAGCAGTTCTTC. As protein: CASSPRTSGSSYNEQFF.

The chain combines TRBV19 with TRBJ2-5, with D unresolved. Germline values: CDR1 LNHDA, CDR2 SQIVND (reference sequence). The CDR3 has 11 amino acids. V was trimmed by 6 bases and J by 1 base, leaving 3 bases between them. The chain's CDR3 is CASSSQETQYF. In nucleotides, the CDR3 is TGTGCCAGTAGCTCCCAAGAGACCCAGTACTTC.

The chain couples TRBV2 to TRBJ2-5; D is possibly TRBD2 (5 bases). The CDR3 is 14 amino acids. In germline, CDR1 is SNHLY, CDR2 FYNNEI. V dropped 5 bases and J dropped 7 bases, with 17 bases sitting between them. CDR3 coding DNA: TGTGCCAGCAGTATCCGGCGCCCTCGGGGGACCCAGTACTTC. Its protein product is CASSIRRPRGTQYF.

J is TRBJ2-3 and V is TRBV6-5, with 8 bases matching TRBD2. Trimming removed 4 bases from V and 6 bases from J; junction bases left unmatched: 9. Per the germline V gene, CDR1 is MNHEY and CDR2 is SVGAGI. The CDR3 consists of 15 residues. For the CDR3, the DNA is TGTGCCAGCAGTTCCCCGAGCGGGAGAGTGGATACGCAGTATTTT. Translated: CASSSPSGRVDTQYF.

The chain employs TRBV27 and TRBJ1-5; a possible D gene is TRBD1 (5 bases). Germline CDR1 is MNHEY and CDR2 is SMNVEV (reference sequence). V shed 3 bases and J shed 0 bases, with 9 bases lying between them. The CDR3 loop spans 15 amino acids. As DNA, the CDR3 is TGTGCCAGCAGTTTCGGGGGTAATAGCAATCAGCCCCAGCATTTT. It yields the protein CASSFGGNSNQPQHF.

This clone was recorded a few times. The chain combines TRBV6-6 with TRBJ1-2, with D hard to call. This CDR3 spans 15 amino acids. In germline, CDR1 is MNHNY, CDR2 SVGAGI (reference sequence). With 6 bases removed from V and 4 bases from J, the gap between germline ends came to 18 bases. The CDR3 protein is CASSPLSGAGYGYTF. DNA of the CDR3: TGTGCCAGCAGCCCCCTGTCGGGCGCGGGCTATGGCTACACCTTC.

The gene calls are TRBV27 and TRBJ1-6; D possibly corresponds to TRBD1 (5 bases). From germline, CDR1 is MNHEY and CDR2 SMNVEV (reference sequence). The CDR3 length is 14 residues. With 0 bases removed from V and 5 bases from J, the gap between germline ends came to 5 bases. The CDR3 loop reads CASSLSGDNSPLHF. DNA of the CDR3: TGTGCCAGCAGTTTATCAGGGGATAATTCACCCCTCCACTTT.

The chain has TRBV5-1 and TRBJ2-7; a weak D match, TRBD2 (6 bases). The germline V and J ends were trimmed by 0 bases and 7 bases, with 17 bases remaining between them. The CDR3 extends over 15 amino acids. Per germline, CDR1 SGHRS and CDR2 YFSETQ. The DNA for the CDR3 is TGCGCCAGCAGCTTGGGCGGGACTCGGGTGGAAGAGCAGTACTTC. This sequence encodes CASSLGGTRVEEQYF.

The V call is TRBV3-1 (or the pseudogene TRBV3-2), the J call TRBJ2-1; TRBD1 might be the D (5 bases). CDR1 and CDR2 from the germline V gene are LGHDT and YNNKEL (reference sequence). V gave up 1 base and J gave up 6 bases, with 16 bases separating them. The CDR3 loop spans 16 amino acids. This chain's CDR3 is CASSQVGTGFINEQFF. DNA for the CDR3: TGTGCCAGCAGCCAAGTCGGCACAGGCTTTATCAATGAGCAGTTCTTC.

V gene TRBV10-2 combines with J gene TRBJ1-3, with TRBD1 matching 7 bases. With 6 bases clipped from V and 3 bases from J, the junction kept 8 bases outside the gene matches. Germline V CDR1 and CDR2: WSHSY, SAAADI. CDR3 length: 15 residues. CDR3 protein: CASRTGDFGGNTIYF. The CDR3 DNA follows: TGCGCCAGCAGAACAGGGGATTTCGGTGGAAACACCATATATTTT.

In nucleotides, the CDR3 is TGTGCCAGCAGTACAGTACAGGGGGGCAATCAGCCCCAGCATTTT. Its protein is CASSTVQGGNQPQHF. The chain employs TRBV6-2 or TRBV6-3 and TRBJ1-5; TRBD1 agrees at 8 bases. Per the germline V gene, CDR1 is MNHEY and CDR2 is SVGEGT. J was trimmed by 2 bases and V by 5 bases; bases with no gene match: 5. The CDR3 totals 15 residues.

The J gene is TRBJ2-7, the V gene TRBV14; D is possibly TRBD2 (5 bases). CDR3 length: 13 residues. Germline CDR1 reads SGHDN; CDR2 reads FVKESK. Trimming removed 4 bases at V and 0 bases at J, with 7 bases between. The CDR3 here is CASSRESSYEQYF. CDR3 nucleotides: TGTGCCAGCAGCCGGGAGAGCTCCTACGAGCAGTACTTC. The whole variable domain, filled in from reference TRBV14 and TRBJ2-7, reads EAGVTQFPSHSVIEKGQTVTLRCDPISGHDNLYWYRRVMGKEIKFLLHFVKESKQDESGMPNNRFLAERTGGTYSTLKVQPAELEDSGVYFCASSRESSYEQYFGPGTRLTVT.

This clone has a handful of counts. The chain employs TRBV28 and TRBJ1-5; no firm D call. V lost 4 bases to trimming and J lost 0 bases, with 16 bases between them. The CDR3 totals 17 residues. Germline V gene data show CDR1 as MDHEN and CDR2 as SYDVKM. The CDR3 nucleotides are TGTGCCAGCAGTTCGGCTGGAGGTACCGGTAGCAATCAGCCCCAGCATTTT. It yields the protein CASSSAGGTGSNQPQHF. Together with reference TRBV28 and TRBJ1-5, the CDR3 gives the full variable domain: DVKVTQSSRYLVKRTGEKVFLECVQDMDHENMFWYRQDPGLGLRLIYFSYDVKMKEKGDIPEGYSVSREKKERFSLILESASTNQTSMYLCASSSAGGTGSNQPQHFGDGTRLSIL.

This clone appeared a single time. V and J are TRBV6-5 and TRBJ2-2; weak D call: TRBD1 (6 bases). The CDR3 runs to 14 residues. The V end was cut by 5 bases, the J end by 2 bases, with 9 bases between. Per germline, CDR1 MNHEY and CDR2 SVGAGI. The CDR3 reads CASSRTVNTGELFF. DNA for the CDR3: TGTGCCAGCAGTCGGACAGTAAACACCGGGGAGCTGTTTTTT.

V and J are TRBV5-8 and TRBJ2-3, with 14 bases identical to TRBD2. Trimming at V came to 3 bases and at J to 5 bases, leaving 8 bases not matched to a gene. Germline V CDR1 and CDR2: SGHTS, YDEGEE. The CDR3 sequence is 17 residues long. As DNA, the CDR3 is TGTGCCAGCAGCTATTCCGGGACTAGCGGGGGAAGAGATACGCAGTATTTT. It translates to CASSYSGTSGGRDTQYF.

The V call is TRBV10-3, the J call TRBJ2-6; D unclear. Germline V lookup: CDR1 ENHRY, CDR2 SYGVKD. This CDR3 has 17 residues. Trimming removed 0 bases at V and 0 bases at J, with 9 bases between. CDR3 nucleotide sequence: TGTGCCATCAGTGAGTCGACTGGCAACTCTGGGGCCAACGTCCTGACTTTC. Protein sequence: CAISESTGNSGANVLTF.

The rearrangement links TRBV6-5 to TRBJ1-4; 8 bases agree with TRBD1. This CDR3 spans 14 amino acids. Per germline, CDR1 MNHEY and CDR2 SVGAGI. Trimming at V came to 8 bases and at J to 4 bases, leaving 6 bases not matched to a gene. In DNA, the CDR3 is TGTGCCAGCTCCTCAGGGGGCTTTAATGAAAAACTGTTTTTT. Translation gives CASSSGGFNEKLFF.

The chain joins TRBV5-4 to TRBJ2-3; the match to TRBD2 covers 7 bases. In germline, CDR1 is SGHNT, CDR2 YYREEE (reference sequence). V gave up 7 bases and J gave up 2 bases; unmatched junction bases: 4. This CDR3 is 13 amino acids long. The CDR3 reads CASLAGDTDTQYF. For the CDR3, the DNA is TGTGCCAGCTTGGCGGGAGACACAGATACGCAGTATTTT.

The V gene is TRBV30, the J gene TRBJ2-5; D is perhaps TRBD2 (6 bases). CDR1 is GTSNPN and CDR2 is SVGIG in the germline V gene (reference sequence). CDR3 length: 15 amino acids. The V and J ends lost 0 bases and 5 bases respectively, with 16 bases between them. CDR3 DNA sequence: TGTGCCTGGAGTGTCAATGGGGCCGCGGGGGAGACCCAGTACTTC. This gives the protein CAWSVNGAAGETQYF.

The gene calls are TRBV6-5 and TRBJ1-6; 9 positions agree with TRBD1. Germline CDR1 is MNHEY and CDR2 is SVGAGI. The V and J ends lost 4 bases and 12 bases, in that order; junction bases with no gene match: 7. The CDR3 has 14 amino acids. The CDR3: CASSLDRGDLPLHF. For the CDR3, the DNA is TGTGCCAGCAGTTTGGACAGGGGTGATTTACCCCTCCACTTT.

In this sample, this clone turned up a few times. The CDR3 region has the DNA TGTGCCAGCAGCCCGATCCTAGGACAGGGAACTTCTGGGGCCAACGTCCTGACTTTC. Translated: CASSPILGQGTSGANVLTF. The chain employs TRBV7-9 and TRBJ2-6; the match to TRBD1 covers 8 bases. V shed 5 bases and J 1 base; nucleotides not matched to a gene: 13. The CDR3 extends over 19 amino acids. Germline V CDR1 and CDR2: SEHNR, FQNEAQ (reference sequence).

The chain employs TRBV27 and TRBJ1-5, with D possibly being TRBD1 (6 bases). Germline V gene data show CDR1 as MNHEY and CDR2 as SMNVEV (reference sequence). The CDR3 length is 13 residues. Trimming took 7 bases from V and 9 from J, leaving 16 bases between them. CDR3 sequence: CASTGDPVWPQHF. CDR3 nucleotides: TGTGCCAGCACAGGGGACCCGGTTTGGCCCCAGCATTTT.

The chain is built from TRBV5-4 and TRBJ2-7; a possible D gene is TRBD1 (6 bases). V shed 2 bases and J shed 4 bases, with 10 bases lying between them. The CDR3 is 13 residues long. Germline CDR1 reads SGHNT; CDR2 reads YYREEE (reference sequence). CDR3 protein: CASSFRGRYEQYF. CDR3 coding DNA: TGTGCCAGCAGCTTCAGGGGCCGGTACGAGCAGTACTTC.

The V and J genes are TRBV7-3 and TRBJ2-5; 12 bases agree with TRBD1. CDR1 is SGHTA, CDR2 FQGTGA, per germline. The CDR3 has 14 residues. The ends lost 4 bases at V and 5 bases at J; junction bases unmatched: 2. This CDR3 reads CASSSGTGGETQYF. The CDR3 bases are TGTGCCAGCAGCTCCGGGACAGGGGGCGAGACCCAGTACTTC.

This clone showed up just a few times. The CDR3 sequence is CASNFLAASNQPQHF. CDR3 sequence (DNA): TGTGCCAGCAACTTCCTGGCGGCTAGCAATCAGCCCCAGCATTTT. The chain joins TRBV19 to TRBJ1-5; the D is unclear. The CDR3 runs 15 residues. CDR1 is LNHDA and CDR2 is SQIVND in the germline V gene (reference sequence). V was trimmed by 9 bases and J by 0 bases, leaving 15 bases between them.

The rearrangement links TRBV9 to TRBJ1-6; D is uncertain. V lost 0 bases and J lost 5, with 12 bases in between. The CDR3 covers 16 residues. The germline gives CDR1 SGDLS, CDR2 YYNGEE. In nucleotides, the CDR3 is TGTGCCAGCAGCGTAGAGGTCGGAGGGAATAATTCACCCCTCCACTTT. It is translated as CASSVEVGGNNSPLHF.

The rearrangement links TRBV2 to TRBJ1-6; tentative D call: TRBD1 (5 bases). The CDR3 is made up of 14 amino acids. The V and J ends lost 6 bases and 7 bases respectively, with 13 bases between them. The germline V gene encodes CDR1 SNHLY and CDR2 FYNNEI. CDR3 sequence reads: CASRESRANSPLHF. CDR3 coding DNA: TGTGCCAGCAGGGAGAGCAGGGCGAATTCACCCCTCCACTTT.

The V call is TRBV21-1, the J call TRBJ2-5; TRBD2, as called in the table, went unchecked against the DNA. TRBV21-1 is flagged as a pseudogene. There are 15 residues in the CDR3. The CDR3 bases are TGTGCCAGCAGCGGAAGAGAGGACTGCCAAGAGACCCAGTACTTC. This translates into CASSGREDCQETQYF.